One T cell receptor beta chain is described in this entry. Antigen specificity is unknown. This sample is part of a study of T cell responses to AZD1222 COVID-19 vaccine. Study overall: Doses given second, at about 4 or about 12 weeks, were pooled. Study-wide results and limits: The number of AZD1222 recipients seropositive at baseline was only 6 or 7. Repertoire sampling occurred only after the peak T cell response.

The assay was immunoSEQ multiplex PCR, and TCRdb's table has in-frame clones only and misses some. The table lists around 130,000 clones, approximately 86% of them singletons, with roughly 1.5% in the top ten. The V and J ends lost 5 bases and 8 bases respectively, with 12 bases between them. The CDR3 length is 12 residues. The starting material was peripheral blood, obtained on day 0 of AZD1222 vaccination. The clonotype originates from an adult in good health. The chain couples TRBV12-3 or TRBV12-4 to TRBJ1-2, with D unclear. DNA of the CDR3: TGTGCCAGCAGTCCGACTTTCGGAGGCTACACCTTC. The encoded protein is CASSPTFGGYTF.